Listed below are T cell receptor beta chains from one sample, sequenced in a study of shared clonotypes between healthy human individuals. Method: immunoSEQ multiplex PCR; TCRdb's copy keeps in-frame clones and lacks some. Of about 79,000 clones in the sample, 60% to 80% were seen once. The sample consisted of memory CD8+ T cells sorted from blood. The receptors shown here come from a man aged 25-40 years in good health. Both conserved end residues are part of each CDR3. D genes are given only for firm matches. Rows give clone size only sometimes, using once, few, many, or a class for an expanded clone.

v_call	j_call	clone_size	d_call	cdr3_nt	cdr3_aa
TRBV9	TRBJ2-7	NA	TRBD1	TGTGCCAGCAGCGACACCGGGACAGGGAACGAGCAGTACTTC	CASSDTGTGNEQYF
TRBV25-1	TRBJ2-7	NA	NA	TGTGCCAGCAGCGATCCGGGACACACGACCTACGAGCAGTACTTC	CASSDPGHTTYEQYF
TRBV10-3	TRBJ2-7	NA	NA	TGTGCCATCAGTGAGTCCCAGCTTTCCTACGAGCAGTACTTC	CAISESQLSYEQYF
TRBV6-1	TRBJ2-1	NA	TRBD1	TGTGCCAGCAGTGTTGCAACCGGGACAGGGCTCTACAATGAGCAGTTCTTC	CASSVATGTGLYNEQFF
TRBV25-1	TRBJ2-3	NA	TRBD2	TGTGCCAGCAGCCCCACTAGCGGGAGAAGCACAGATACGCAGTATTTT	CASSPTSGRSTDTQYF
TRBV6-1	TRBJ1-1	few	NA	TGTGCCAGCAGTGAACAGGGATTGGGCACTGAAGCTTTCTTT	CASSEQGLGTEAFF
TRBV10-3	TRBJ1-1	NA	NA	TGTGCCATCAGTGAGTCGGGAGAAGCTTTCTTT	CAISESGEAFF
TRBV29-1	TRBJ2-1	NA	NA	TGCAGCGTTGTAAAGGGAACGGAGTACAATGAGCAGTTCTTC	CSVVKGTEYNEQFF
TRBV27	TRBJ2-1	few	NA	TGTGCCAGCGGGGAAAGGACGTGGGATGAGCAGTTCTTC	CASGERTWDEQFF
TRBV29-1	TRBJ2-7	many	NA	TGCAGCGTTGAAAAGGGAACCTACGAGCAGTACTTC	CSVEKGTYEQYF
TRBV14	TRBJ2-7	NA	TRBD1	TGTGCCAGCAGCCAAAGATCAGGGGGTATATACGAGCAGTACTTC	CASSQRSGGIYEQYF
TRBV10-2	TRBJ2-2	once	NA	TGCGCCAGCAACCTCGTGGGGGGCACCGGGGAGCTGTTTTTT	CASNLVGGTGELFF
TRBV28	TRBJ2-3	NA	TRBD1	TGTGCCAGCAGTTTGGGGACAGGGGGCACAGATACGCAGTATTTT	CASSLGTGGTDTQYF
TRBV11-2	TRBJ2-1	NA	TRBD1	TGTGCCAGCAGCTTACGACAGGGGTTTGGGAATGAGCAGTTCTTC	CASSLRQGFGNEQFF
TRBV6-1	TRBJ2-5	NA	NA	TGTGCCAGCAGTGAAAGGTCGGGGGTCTGGGGGACCCAGTACTTC	CASSERSGVWGTQYF
TRBV7-6	TRBJ2-7	few	TRBD2	TGTGCCAGCAGCCCAGGACTAGCGGGAGGCACCGAGCAGTACTTC	CASSPGLAGGTEQYF
TRBV5-1	TRBJ2-7	NA	NA	TGCGCCAGCAGCTTGAAGGCTAGGCCCATTAACTACGAGCAGTACTTC	CASSLKARPINYEQYF
TRBV2	TRBJ2-7	NA	NA	TGTGCCAGCAGTGAATGGGGTGACAGCTCCTACGAGCAGTACTTC	CASSEWGDSSYEQYF
TRBV6-1	TRBJ2-3	NA	NA	TGTGCCAGCAGCGATTCTACAGATAGCACAGATACGCAGTATTTT	CASSDSTDSTDTQYF
TRBV28	TRBJ2-3	NA	NA	TGTGCCAGCAGTATAAGGGGAGGCGGCACAGATACGCAGTATTTT	CASSIRGGGTDTQYF
TRBV5-1	TRBJ1-2	NA	NA	TGCGCCAGCAGCTCGAACAGGGATGGCTACACCTTC	CASSSNRDGYTF
TRBV2	TRBJ2-1	NA	NA	TGTGCCAGCAGTGATTTGGGACCTACCTCCTACAATGAGCAGTTCTTC	CASSDLGPTSYNEQFF
TRBV13	TRBJ2-7	NA	TRBD2	TGTGCCAGCAGCGCTTTCATGGGAGGGCACGAGCAGTACTTC	CASSAFMGGHEQYF
TRBV6-5	TRBJ1-3	NA	NA	TGTGCCAGCAGTTACTCCGACACGACGGGAAACACCATATATTTT	CASSYSDTTGNTIYF
TRBV5-4	TRBJ2-1	NA	TRBD2	TGTGCCACCCGGACTAGCGGGAGTAGGAGCGAGCAGTTCTTC	CATRTSGSRSEQFF
TRBV5-6	TRBJ2-5	NA	NA	TGTGCCAGCAGCTTGGGTCTAGCAACTGAGACCCAGTACTTC	CASSLGLATETQYF